The sequence of this T cell receptor (beta chain) was determined in a study of blood T cell repertoires in COVID-19. Study as a whole: Samples came from the United States, Italy and Spain, spanning acute and convalescent COVID-19. T cells, B-cell-depleted T cells, or PBMCs supplied cDNA or gDNA.

CDR1 and CDR2 from the germline V gene are SGDLS and YYNGEE. V lost 3 bases and J lost 4; bases outside the gene matches: 5. The CDR3 consists of 14 residues. The protocol was immunoSEQ multiplex PCR, while the TCRdb copy is restricted to in-frame clones and leaves out a portion. The data contain 200,000 to 300,000 clones, 65% to 85% of them singletons. This chain joins TRBV9 and TRBJ2-3; 7 bases map to TRBD1. The sample comprised peripheral blood. This sequence was found in a human donor in a cohort sampled during active COVID-19. CDR3 coding DNA: TGTGCCAGCAGCGAGGGGGCACTCTCAGATACGCAGTATTTT. Protein product: CASSEGALSDTQYF.